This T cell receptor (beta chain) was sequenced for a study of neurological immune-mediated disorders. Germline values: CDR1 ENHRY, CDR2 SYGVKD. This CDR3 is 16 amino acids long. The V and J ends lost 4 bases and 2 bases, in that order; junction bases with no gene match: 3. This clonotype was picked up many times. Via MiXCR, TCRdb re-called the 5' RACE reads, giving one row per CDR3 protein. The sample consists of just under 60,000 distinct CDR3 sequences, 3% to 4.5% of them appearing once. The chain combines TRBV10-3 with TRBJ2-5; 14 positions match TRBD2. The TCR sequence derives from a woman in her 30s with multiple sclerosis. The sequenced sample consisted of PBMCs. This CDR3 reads CAISAGTSGRQETQYF. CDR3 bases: TGTGCCATCAGTGCGGGGACTAGCGGGAGACAAGAGACCCAGTACTTC.